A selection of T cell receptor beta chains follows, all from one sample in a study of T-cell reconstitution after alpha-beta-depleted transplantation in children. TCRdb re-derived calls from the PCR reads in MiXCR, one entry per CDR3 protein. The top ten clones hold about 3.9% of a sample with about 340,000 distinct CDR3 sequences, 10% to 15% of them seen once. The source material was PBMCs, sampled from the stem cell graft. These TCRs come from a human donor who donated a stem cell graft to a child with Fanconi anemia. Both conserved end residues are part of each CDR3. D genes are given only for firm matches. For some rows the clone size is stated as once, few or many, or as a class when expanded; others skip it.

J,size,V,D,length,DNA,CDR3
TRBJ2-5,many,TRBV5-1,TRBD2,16,TGCGCCTGCTCACCGAACCGAATGGGGAGGGAAGAGACCCAGTACTTC,CACSPNRMGREETQYF
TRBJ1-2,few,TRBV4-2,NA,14,TGTGCCAGCAGCCCGGGGGAGGGTTACTATGGCTACACCTTC,CASSPGEGYYGYTF
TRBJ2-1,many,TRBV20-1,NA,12,TGCAGTTCTAAGGGGATCCACAATGAGCAGTTCTTC,CSSKGIHNEQFF
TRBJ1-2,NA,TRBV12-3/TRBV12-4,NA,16,TGTGCCAGCAGTTTAGCGGACTCCCAGGCTAACTATGGCTACACCTTC,CASSLADSQANYGYTF
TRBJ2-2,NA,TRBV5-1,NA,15,TGCGCCAGCAGCTCTCCTCCCGGGAAGACCGGGGAGCTGTTTTTT,CASSSPPGKTGELFF
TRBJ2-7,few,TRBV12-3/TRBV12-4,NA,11,TGTGCCAGCAGCTTCTCGGACGAGCAGTACTTC,CASSFSDEQYF
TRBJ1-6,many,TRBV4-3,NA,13,TGCGCCAGCAGCCAAGAGTTTGGATCACCCCTCCACTTT,CASSQEFGSPLHF
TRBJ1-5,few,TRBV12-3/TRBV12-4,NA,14,TGTGCCAGCAGAGGAAGGGATAGCAATCAGCCCCAGCATTTT,CASRGRDSNQPQHF
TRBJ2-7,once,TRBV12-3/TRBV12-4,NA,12,TGTGCCAGCAGCCCGTCCCGTTACGAGCAGTACTTC,CASSPSRYEQYF
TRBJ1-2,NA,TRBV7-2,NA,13,TGTGCCAGCACCGAGCCTAAGGCATATGGCTACACCTTC,CASTEPKAYGYTF
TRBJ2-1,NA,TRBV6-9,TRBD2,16,TGTGCCAGCAGCTATTGGGAGACTAGCGGGGGGGTTGAGCAGTTCTTC,CASSYWETSGGVEQFF
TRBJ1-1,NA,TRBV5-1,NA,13,TGCGCCAGCAACGTCCAAGGGACGGAAGAAGCTTTCTTT,CASNVQGTEEAFF
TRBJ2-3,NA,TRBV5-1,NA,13,TGCGCCAGCAGGGATCAGGGGACGGATACGCAGTATTTT,CASRDQGTDTQYF
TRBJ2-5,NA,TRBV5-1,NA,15,TGCGCCAGCAGCCGTGGGGGGGCGTTTCAAGAGACCCAGTACTTC,CASSRGGAFQETQYF
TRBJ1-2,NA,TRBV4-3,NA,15,TGCGCCAGCAGCCAAGTGGCGCAGACTAACTATGGCTACACCTTC,CASSQVAQTNYGYTF
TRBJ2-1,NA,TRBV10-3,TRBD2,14,TGTGCCATCAGTGGCCAGCGGGGGGACAATGAGCAGTTCTTC,CAISGQRGDNEQFF
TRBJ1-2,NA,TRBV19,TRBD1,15,TGTGCCAGTAGTAAACTGGAGGGGACAGCTCCTGGGTACACCTTC,CASSKLEGTAPGYTF
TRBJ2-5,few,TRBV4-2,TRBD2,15,TGTGCCAGCAGCCAAGAGCGGGGGGCCGTAGAGACCCAGTACTTC,CASSQERGAVETQYF
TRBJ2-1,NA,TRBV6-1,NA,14,TGTGCCAGCAGTGAAGTGGAGGGGCCCTATGAGCAGTTCTTC,CASSEVEGPYEQFF
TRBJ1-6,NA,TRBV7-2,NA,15,TGTGCCAGCAGCTTAACGACTCCTACGAATTCACCCCTCCACTTT,CASSLTTPTNSPLHF
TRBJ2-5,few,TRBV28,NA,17,TGTGCCAGCAGTCCCCGGACAGGGCGGGGGTACCAAGAGACCCAGTACTTC,CASSPRTGRGYQETQYF
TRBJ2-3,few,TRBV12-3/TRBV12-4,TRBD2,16,TGTGCCAGCAGCGGACTAGCGGGAGAAAACACAGATACGCAGTATTTT,CASSGLAGENTDTQYF
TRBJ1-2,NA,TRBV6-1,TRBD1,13,TGTGCCAGCGTCTGGGGACAGACTCATGGCTACACCTTC,CASVWGQTHGYTF
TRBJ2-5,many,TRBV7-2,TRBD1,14,TGTGCCAGCAGCACGGGACAGGGCGGAGAGACCCAGTACTTC,CASSTGQGGETQYF
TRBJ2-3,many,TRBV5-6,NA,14,TGTGCCAGCAGCTTGGCCCCGGGGGCAGATACGCAGTATTTT,CASSLAPGADTQYF
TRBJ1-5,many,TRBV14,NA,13,TGTGCCAGCAGCCAAGGACTTTCTCAGCCCCAGCATTTT,CASSQGLSQPQHF
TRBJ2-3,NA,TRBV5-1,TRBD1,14,TGCGCCAGCAGCTTCGGGACAGGAACAGATACGCAGTATTTT,CASSFGTGTDTQYF
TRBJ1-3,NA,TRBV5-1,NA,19,TGCGCCAGCAGCTTGTGGAGTAGTGGCAGCTCTACCTCTGGAAACACCATATATTTT,CASSLWSSGSSTSGNTIYF
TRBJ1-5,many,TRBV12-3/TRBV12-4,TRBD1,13,TGTGCCAGCAGCCTTGACAGGGCTCAGCCCCAGCATTTT,CASSLDRAQPQHF
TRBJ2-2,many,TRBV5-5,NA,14,TGTGCCAGCAGCTTCCGGAGGAGCACCGGGGAGCTGTTTTTT,CASSFRRSTGELFF
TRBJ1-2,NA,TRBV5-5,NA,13,TGTGCCAGCAGCTTGACCTACAGAGATGGCTACACCTTC,CASSLTYRDGYTF
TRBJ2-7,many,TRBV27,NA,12,TGTGCCAGCAGTTCCCTCAATAGCGGGCAGTACTTC,CASSSLNSGQYF
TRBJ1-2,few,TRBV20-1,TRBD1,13,TGCAGTGCAAGGGACAGGGGGCTTGACGGCTACACCTTC,CSARDRGLDGYTF
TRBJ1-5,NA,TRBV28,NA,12,TGTGCCAGCAGTTTGAGGCATCAGCCCCAGCATTTT,CASSLRHQPQHF
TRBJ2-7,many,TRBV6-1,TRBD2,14,TGTGCCAGCAGGAAACTAGCGCCGGAGAACGAGCAGTACTTC,CASRKLAPENEQYF
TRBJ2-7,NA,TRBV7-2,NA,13,TGTGCCAGCAGCTTGGATCCCTTGGGTCTTCAGTACTTC,CASSLDPLGLQYF
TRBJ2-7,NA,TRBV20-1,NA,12,TGCAGTGCCAGCAGCTATACCTACGAGCAGTACTTC,CSASSYTYEQYF
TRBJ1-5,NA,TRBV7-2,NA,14,TGTGCCAGCAGCTTAGCGACTCCAAATCAGCCCCAGCATTTT,CASSLATPNQPQHF
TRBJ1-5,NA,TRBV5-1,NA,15,TGCGCCAGCAGCCAAGACAGCGGAATCAATCAGCCCCAGCATTTT,CASSQDSGINQPQHF
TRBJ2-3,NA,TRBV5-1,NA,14,TGCGCCAGCAGCGGTGAAGGGTTGACAGATACGCAGTATTTT,CASSGEGLTDTQYF
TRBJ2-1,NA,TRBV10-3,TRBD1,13,TGTGCCATCAGAGAGGACAGGAACAATGAGCAGTTCTTC,CAIREDRNNEQFF
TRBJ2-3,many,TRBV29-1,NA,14,TGCAGCGTTGCCGGAGGGGATGGCACAGATACGCAGTATTTT,CSVAGGDGTDTQYF
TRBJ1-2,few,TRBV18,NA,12,TGTGCCAGCTCGGAGACCAGGGATGGCTACACCTTC,CASSETRDGYTF